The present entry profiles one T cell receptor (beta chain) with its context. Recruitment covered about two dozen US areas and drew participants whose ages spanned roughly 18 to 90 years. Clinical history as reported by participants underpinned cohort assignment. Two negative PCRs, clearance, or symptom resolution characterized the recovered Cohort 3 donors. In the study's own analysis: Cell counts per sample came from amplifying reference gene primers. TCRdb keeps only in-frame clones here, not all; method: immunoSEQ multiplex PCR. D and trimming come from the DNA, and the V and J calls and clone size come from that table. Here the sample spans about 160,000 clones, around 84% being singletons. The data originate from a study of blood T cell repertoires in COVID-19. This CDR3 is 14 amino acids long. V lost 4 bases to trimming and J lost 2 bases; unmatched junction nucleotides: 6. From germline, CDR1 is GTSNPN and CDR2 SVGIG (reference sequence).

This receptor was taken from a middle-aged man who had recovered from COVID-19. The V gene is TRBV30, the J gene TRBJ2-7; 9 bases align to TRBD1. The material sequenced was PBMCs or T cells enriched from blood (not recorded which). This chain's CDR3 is CAWTKGQGPYEQYF. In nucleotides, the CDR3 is TGTGCCTGGACTAAGGGACAGGGCCCCTACGAGCAGTACTTC.